Presented here are 11 T cell receptor beta chains from one specimen sequenced in a study of vaccination effects on CD4 cells after COVID-19. Following 10 days of culture, CD4+ T cells were isolated. Their recognized antigens are unknown. This table comes from immunoSEQ multiplex PCR, and its TCRdb copy is limited to in-frame clones, with some not included. The sample lists more than 35,000 clones, about 81% occurring once. The specimen was CD4+ T cells from PBMCs cultured without peptide, collected before COVID-19 vaccination. All receptors derive from a human donor who received a COVID-19 vaccine.

The CDR3 coding sequence is TGTGCCACCAGTGATTTGAAGAATGAGCAGTTCTTC. Translated, it gives CATSDLKNEQFF. The chain is built from TRBV24-1 and TRBJ2-1, with D unresolved. Germline loops: CDR1 KGHDR, CDR2 SFDVKD. There are 12 residues in the CDR3. Trimming removed 0 bases from V and 7 bases from J, with 3 bases in between.

The chain links TRBV30 to TRBJ2-2, with 8 nucleotides matching TRBD1. The CDR3 contains 14 residues. Looked up from germline, CDR1 is GTSNPN and CDR2 is SVGIG (reference sequence). V lost 2 bases and J lost 7; bases outside the gene matches: 6. CDR3 loop: CAWSLTGGGGELFF. The CDR3 DNA follows: TGTGCCTGGAGTCTAACAGGGGGTGGCGGGGAGCTGTTTTTT.

The chain carries TRBV11-2 and TRBJ1-5; 7 positions match TRBD1. The V segment lost 4 bases and the J segment 5 bases; nucleotides outside the gene matches: 2. The CDR3 spans 13 residues. Germline V CDR1 and CDR2: SGHAT, FQNNGV. CDR3 DNA sequence: TGTGCCAGCAGCTACGGACAGGATCAGCCCCAGCATTTT. Protein sequence: CASSYGQDQPQHF.

The chain links TRBV12-5 to TRBJ2-6; D gene unclear. The CDR3 loop spans 18 amino acids. CDR1 is LGHNT, CDR2 FRNRAP, per germline. V lost 5 bases to trimming and J lost 0 bases, with 17 bases between them. CDR3 sequence (DNA): TGTGCTAGTGGTGCTGCCCGACCCCTCCCCTCTGGGGCCAACGTCCTGACTTTC. Encoded protein: CASGAARPLPSGANVLTF.

The chain combines TRBV25-1 with TRBJ2-5, with a tentative D call TRBD2 (5 bases). Germline V gives CDR1 MGHDK, CDR2 SYGVNS. Deletions cut 0 bases from V and 3 bases from J, with 11 bases between. The CDR3 extends over 15 amino acids. The CDR3 DNA sequence: TGTGCCAGCAGTGAATATGGTTCAGCGGAAGAGACCCAGTACTTC. Translated, it gives CASSEYGSAEETQYF.

The table lists this clone with a count of one. The rearrangement joins TRBV15 to TRBJ2-5; possible D gene TRBD2, 6 bases. The V and J ends lost 5 bases and 2 bases respectively, with 15 bases between them. The CDR3 sequence is 15 residues long. Germline CDR1 LNHNV, CDR2 YYDKDF (reference sequence). The CDR3 bases are TGTGCCACCAGCCACACCCGCGGGGTACAAGAGACCCAGTACTTC. Amino acids: CATSHTRGVQETQYF.

The chain links TRBV7-2 to TRBJ2-2, with a weak D call TRBD1 (6 bases). CDR1 and CDR2 from the germline V gene are SGHTA and FQGNSA. CDR3 length: 16 residues. V gave up 2 bases and J gave up 1 base, with 11 bases separating them. CDR3 sequence reads: CASSLMGHVNTGELFF. DNA for the CDR3: TGTGCCAGCAGCTTAATGGGACACGTGAACACCGGGGAGCTGTTTTTT.

The CDR3 sequence is CASSFSPQGYEKLFF. The CDR3 nucleotides are TGTGCCAGTAGTTTTAGCCCACAGGGCTATGAAAAACTGTTTTTT. The chain links TRBV19 to TRBJ1-4; a weak D match, TRBD1 (6 bases). Per the germline V gene, CDR1 is LNHDA and CDR2 is SQIVND (reference sequence). V lost 5 bases and J lost 6, with 16 bases in between. The CDR3 sequence is 15 residues long.

The V and J genes are TRBV7-3 and TRBJ1-1, with unresolved D. V was clipped by 5 bases and J by 1 base, with 14 bases between them. This CDR3 has 15 residues. CDR1 and CDR2 (germline): SGHTA, FQGTGA. The CDR3: CASSPTDLSNTEAFF. The DNA for the CDR3 is TGTGCCAGCAGCCCCACGGACCTTTCGAACACTGAAGCTTTCTTT.

The chain carries TRBV20-1 and TRBJ2-3, with D perhaps TRBD2 (7 bases). Between the trimmed V and J ends, which lost 3 bases and 2 bases, there was a span of 24 bases. Germline V gives CDR1 DFQATT, CDR2 SNEGSKA (reference sequence). The CDR3 runs to 18 residues. The CDR3 DNA sequence: TGCAGTGCTAGTGGTCGGGGCGGGGTGCGGGGGCACACAGATACGCAGTATTTT. As protein: CSASGRGGVRGHTDTQYF.

The chain uses TRBV24-1 and TRBJ2-5, with D unclear. CDR1 and CDR2 (germline): KGHDR, SFDVKD. This CDR3 region has 14 residues. Trimming shortened V by 4 bases and J by 6 bases, and 14 bases separated the two germline ends. The CDR3 bases are TGTGCCACCAGTGACTCTTTACGGGCCCAGACCCAGTACTTC. This codes for CATSDSLRAQTQYF.